This T cell receptor beta chain was identified in a study of CD8 T cells in ankylosing spondylitis listed by TCRdb under 2017. In the study overall: To find TCR variants linked to disease, the study profiled T cell receptor beta repertoires in ankylosing spondylitis patients and healthy donors. Peripheral blood was sampled, and synovial fluid was additionally collected from ankylosing spondylitis patients. The full study cohort comprised 25 ankylosing spondylitis patients and approximately 100 healthy donors. The full study reports these points: The disease-linked clones showed a CD8+ phenotype and occurred at relatively low frequencies in peripheral blood. Some motif variants had previously been reported in the synovial fluid and blood of reactive arthritis patients, which suggests shared mechanisms of disease initiation. The disease-linked clones were reported to be significantly enriched in matched synovial fluid samples from ankylosing spondylitis patients. A TCR beta motif made up of 7 to 9 highly homologous amino acid variants appeared to be characteristic of blood from ankylosing spondylitis patients.

At least ten counts were recorded for this clonotype. Its antigen specificity is not known. Within one base of it there is no much larger clone, and no base qualities were kept. Taken from cysteine to phenylalanine, the CDR3 has 12 residues. The only DNA kept is the CDR3, 36 bases in frame from the first base. V lost 5 bases and J lost 7 bases; the stretch between them is 11 bases long. Sequencing was performed on an Illumina HiSeq 2500. TCR beta libraries were prepared by quantitative 5'-RACE with molecular barcodes. On the authors' methods: To identify disease-linked TCR variants, a new computational method was used, one built on a probabilistic model of VDJ rearrangement. The public reads were quality trimmed at Q25 with fastp and then assembled into clones with MiXCR by TCRdb, keeping productive beta chains. Merged by CDR3 protein, the rows form single entries marked with the most common genes and DNA. The V and J calls reflect TCRdb's pipeline rather than the authors' work. This sample comprises about 840,000 distinct CDR3 sequences, 12% of them detected only once. The ten largest account for more than 0.5% of the sample.

The sequenced sample consisted of blood, either unsorted or a sorted T cell fraction (not recorded which). The rearrangement combines TRBV12-3 or TRBV12-4 with TRBJ2-5; no D gene call is confident. This sequence was found in a male donor with ankylosing spondylitis. The DNA sequence follows: TGTGCCAGCAGTCCTCAATTGGGGACCCAGTACTTC. Its translation is CASSPQLGTQYF.